These 6 T cell receptor beta chains came from one sample sequenced in a study of shared clonotypes between healthy human individuals. Generated by immunoSEQ multiplex PCR, the TCRdb table keeps only in-frame clones and is missing some. This sample yields 2 million or so clones, of which 85% to 95% are seen a single time; about 1.1% belongs to the top ten. Naive CD8 populations comprised CD45RO-negative cells positively selected for CCR7, excluding terminally differentiated effector memory CD45RA+ cells. The material sequenced was naive CD8+ T cells sorted from blood. Every receptor here comes from a man in his late teens or twenties in good health.

Regarding this clone: Compared with germline, one end of the junction differs, possibly owing to a read error. The rearrangement joins TRBV4-1 to TRBJ2-3; D call uncertain. The CDR3 has 13 amino acids. From germline, CDR1 is MGHRA and CDR2 YSYEKL. DNA of the CDR3: TGCGCCAGCGGCCAATCTGGCACAGATACGCAGTATTTT. Translation gives CASGQSGTDTQYF.

The sample holds one count of this clone. The chain employs TRBV7-8 and TRBJ2-2, with a weak D call TRBD2 (6 bases). Looked up from germline, CDR1 is SGHVS and CDR2 is FQNEAQ. Deletions cut 1 base from V and 4 bases from J, with 16 bases between. The CDR3 is made up of 17 amino acids. The CDR3 DNA sequence: TGTGCCAGCAGCTTAGGGTTGGAGGGCCGGGGCACCGGGGAGCTGTTTTTT. It is translated as CASSLGLEGRGTGELFF.

This clone was counted once. The chain is built from TRBV11-3 and TRBJ2-4; a weak D match, TRBD2 (5 bases). Trimming cost V 5 bases and J 5 bases, with 10 bases left between them. CDR1 and CDR2 (germline): SGHNT, YENEEA. This CDR3 has 13 amino acids. The CDR3 here is CASSGSPQNIQYF. The CDR3 coding sequence is TGTGCCAGCAGCGGGAGTCCCCAAAACATTCAGTACTTC. Together with reference TRBV11-3 and TRBJ2-4, the CDR3 gives the full variable domain: EAGVVQSPRYKIIEKKQPVAFWCNPISGHNTLYWYLQNLGQGPELLIRYENEEAVDDSQLPKDRFSAERLKGVDSTLKIQPAELGDSAVYLCASSGSPQNIQYFGAGTRLSVL.

This CDR3 is CASSPTTSGSTDTQYF. The CDR3 DNA reads as TGTGCCAGCAGTCCGACGACTAGCGGGAGCACAGATACGCAGTATTTT. This chain links TRBV27 with TRBJ2-3; 10 bases map to TRBD2. Germline lookup yields CDR1 MNHEY and CDR2 SMNVEV (reference sequence). This CDR3 has 16 amino acids. Unmatched junction bases numbered 5, after V lost 5 bases and J lost 0 bases.

The chain employs TRBV7-2 and TRBJ2-4, with no clear D. The germline V gene encodes CDR1 SGHTA and CDR2 FQGNSA. The ends were cut back, 1 base at V and 0 bases at J, with 7 bases in the middle. This CDR3 is 15 amino acids long. The CDR3 coding sequence is TGTGCCAGCAGCTTAGTCGGCGGAGCCAAAAACATTCAGTACTTC. This sequence encodes CASSLVGGAKNIQYF.

The chain recombines TRBV27 with TRBJ2-3; D could derive from TRBD1 or TRBD2 (5 bases each). This CDR3 is 16 amino acids long. V shed 5 bases and J shed 2 bases, with 17 bases lying between them. The germline gives CDR1 MNHEY, CDR2 SMNVEV (reference sequence). The CDR3 region has the DNA TGTGCCAGCAGTACCAGGGACGGACCTTTCACAGATACGCAGTATTTT. It is translated as CASSTRDGPFTDTQYF.